This TCR beta chain derives from a study of blood T cell repertoires in COVID-19. Study details: COVID-19 samples, acute and convalescent, were from the United States, Italy and Spain. In each case, the material was cDNA or gDNA derived from T cells, B-cell-depleted T cells, or PBMCs.

Source study methods: Estimation of nucleated cell counts relied on the amplification of reference gene primers. Assay: immunoSEQ multiplex PCR; the TCRdb copy retains only in-frame clones and omits some. Clone size and V and J calls were adopted from that table, with D and trimming inferred from the DNA. Of around 99,000 clones detected, approximately 79% appear once; the ten largest clones hold 15% to 20%. This CDR3 has 13 residues. Per germline, CDR1 MDHEN and CDR2 SYDVKM. With 4 bases removed from V and 7 bases from J, the gap between germline ends came to 11 bases. The sequenced material came from peripheral blood. The receptor was isolated from a woman aged 80 or over with active or convalescent COVID-19. This chain connects TRBV28 to TRBJ1-5; D may be TRBD1 (6 bases). In DNA form, the CDR3 reads TGTGCCAGCAGTTCGACAGGTGGCCAGCCCCAGCATTTT. It specifies CASSSTGGQPQHF.